This T cell receptor beta chain was retrieved from a study of T cell repertoires in cytomegalovirus infection (dated by TCRdb to between 2018 and 2021). With respect to the entire study: The HLA type of each donor mattered for the analysis, because public TCR beta signatures pointed to carriage of CMV infection along with the matching HLA type. The research as a whole found: In both this cohort and an independent cohort of some 370 donors, the cumulative frequency of public TCR beta family members distinguished carriers of CMV infection plus the relevant HLA type. The ex vivo response was dominated by HLA-C-restricted CMV-specific TCR beta clonotypes, and the single most frequent clonotype in two of eight donors was supplied by these HLA-C-restricted clonotypes.

As concerns this clonotype: The antigen it recognizes is unknown. No much larger clone is present one base from it, and per-base qualities are unavailable.

Reading the germline V gene gives CDR1 SGHTS and CDR2 YDEGEE. The germline ends are 14 bases apart after V is trimmed by 5 bases and J by 7 bases. CDR3 length: 13 amino acids, cysteine to phenylalanine. Only the CDR3 DNA stays, 39 bases, in frame from base 1. The reads were generated on an Illumina HiSeq 1500. TCRdb handled the public reads itself, with Q25 trimming in fastp and clone calling in MiXCR, and kept productive beta chains. Rows with a matching CDR3 protein are joined into one entry that keeps the most common DNA and genes. The sample has 310,000 or so distinct CDR3 sequences on record, roughly 16% of them singletons. The ten largest clonotypes hold more than 10% of the sample.

The sequence derives from a human donor in good health (CMV status not recorded). Some clones in this sample may be carry-over from other donors' samples. The rearrangement joined TRBV5-8 to TRBJ2-3; TRBD2 is a possible D gene, resting on 5 matching bases. The specimen was PBMCs. The CDR3 reads as follows: CASRPIGENTQYF. The nucleotides are TGTGCCAGCAGACCTATCGGGGAAAATACGCAGTATTTT.